This record looks at one T cell receptor (beta chain) sequence and its context. V shed 3 bases and J shed 1 base, with 13 bases lying between them. CDR1 and CDR2 from the germline V gene are LGHNA and YSLEER. This CDR3 is 16 amino acids long. Sequenced by immunoSEQ multiplex PCR; TCRdb stores in-frame clones only, minus some. The sample comprises approximately 40,000 clones, roughly nine tenths of which are singletons, and around 5.5% rests with the top ten. The data belong to a study of T cell changes during pregnancy in multiple sclerosis. This sequence joins TRBV4-3 and TRBJ2-1; a weak D match, TRBD2 (6 bases). The sequences come from CD8+ T cells from peripheral blood mononuclear cells, collected in the third trimester of pregnancy. The source is a female donor with multiple sclerosis, enrolled in a pregnancy study. For the CDR3, the DNA is TGCGCCAGCAGCCACGAAGCGGGCTCGTCCTACAATGAGCAGTTCTTC. The encoded protein is CASSHEAGSSYNEQFF.